The rows below give T cell receptor beta chains drawn from one sample of a study of blood T cells in healthy people across ages. TCRdb analysed the 5' RACE reads with MiXCR anew, one entry per CDR3 protein. The sample lists 850,000 to 1,000,000 distinct CDR3 sequences, around 49% occurring once. Sequencing input: blood. The receptors come from a man aged 30 to 45 in good health. Each CDR3 is given with its conserved first and last residue. A D gene is named only where the DNA matches it firmly. Clone size is not always given. Where it is, it says once, few, many or a class for expanded clones.

abundance	j_gene	d_gene	len	v_gene	CDR3aa	CDR3nt
.	TRBJ1-2	TRBD1	18	TRBV3-1	CASSQDKTGGPWRFGYTF	TGTGCCAGCAGCCAAGATAAGACAGGGGGCCCTTGGAGGTTTGGCTACACCTTC
.	TRBJ1-5	.	10	TRBV6-2/TRBV6-3	CAHRDQPQHF	TGTGCCCACAGGGATCAGCCCCAGCATTTT
.	TRBJ2-3	.	14	TRBV7-3	CASSLGGPADTQYF	TGTGCCAGCAGCTTAGGTGGGCCGGCAGATACGCAGTATTTT
few	TRBJ2-3	.	13	TRBV20-1	CSARDPRADTQYF	TGCAGTGCTAGAGATCCTCGAGCAGATACGCAGTATTTT
few	TRBJ2-2	.	16	TRBV30	CAWSVSLTSNTGELFF	TGTGCCTGGAGTGTATCACTGACCTCAAACACCGGGGAGCTGTTTTTT
once	TRBJ2-5	TRBD2	16	TRBV7-2	CASSFTPGLAGGEQYF	TGTGCCAGCAGCTTCACCCCGGGACTAGCGGGAGGAGAGCAGTACTTC
.	TRBJ1-1	.	14	TRBV14	CASSQLGGGTEAFF	TGTGCCAGCAGCCAGCTTGGGGGCGGCACTGAAGCTTTCTTT
once	TRBJ1-2	.	15	TRBV7-8	CASSSRAGLNYGYTF	TGTGCCAGCAGCTCCCGGGCAGGACTAAACTATGGCTACACCTTC
.	TRBJ2-5	TRBD1	16	TRBV15	CATSKTRDRGLETQYF	TGTGCCACCAGCAAGACCCGGGACAGGGGGCTAGAGACCCAGTACTTC
once	TRBJ2-1	.	11	TRBV30	CARADYNEQFF	TGTGCCCGGGCAGACTACAATGAGCAGTTCTTC
few	TRBJ2-5	.	14	TRBV20-1	CSARTAMRGETQYF	TGCAGTGCGCGAACCGCGATGCGAGGAGAGACCCAGTACTTC
few	TRBJ2-1	TRBD2	16	TRBV20-1	CSARDEASGEAGEQFF	TGCAGTGCTAGAGATGAAGCTAGCGGGGAGGCGGGTGAGCAGTTCTTC
few	TRBJ2-3	TRBD2	15	TRBV7-2	CANSPGLAGTDTQYF	TGTGCCAACAGTCCGGGACTAGCGGGAACAGATACGCAGTATTTT
few	TRBJ2-1	TRBD2	15	TRBV7-2	CASRTGSGGLLEQFF	TGTGCCAGCAGAACGGGCAGCGGGGGCCTGTTGGAGCAGTTCTTC
.	TRBJ2-1	.	15	TRBV18	CASSQRGTRYNEQFF	TGTGCCAGCTCCCAAAGGGGGACCCGGTACAATGAGCAGTTCTTC
.	TRBJ1-4	TRBD1	15	TRBV2	CASRTSGTGNEKLFF	TGTGCCAGCAGGACCTCCGGGACAGGGAATGAAAAACTGTTTTTT
few	TRBJ2-1	.	14	TRBV28	CASSLSQGLDEQFF	TGTGCCAGCAGTTTGTCACAGGGTTTGGATGAGCAGTTCTTC
once	TRBJ1-2	.	14	TRBV20-1	CSARGYLSTDGYTF	TGCAGTGCTAGAGGCTATCTCTCGACGGATGGCTACACCTTC
.	TRBJ2-7	.	17	TRBV28	CASSSSRLGERGYKQYF	TGTGCCAGCAGTTCCTCCAGGTTGGGGGAACGGGGCTACAAGCAGTACTTC
.	TRBJ1-4	.	14	TRBV12-3/TRBV12-4	CASRPRLSNEKLFF	TGTGCCAGCAGGCCCCGACTGTCGAATGAAAAACTGTTTTTT
.	TRBJ1-2	.	15	TRBV6-6	CASSPLPTEVGGYTF	TGTGCCAGCAGTCCCCTCCCTACTGAGGTTGGTGGCTACACCTTC
.	TRBJ1-1	.	12	TRBV7-9	CASSLELGEAFF	TGTGCCAGCAGCTTAGAGCTGGGGGAGGCTTTCTTT
.	TRBJ1-1	.	15	TRBV4-2	CASSPLEEWNTEAFF	TGTGCCAGCAGCCCCCTGGAGGAGTGGAACACTGAAGCTTTCTTT
.	TRBJ1-2	.	15	TRBV27	CASSLRQASVYGYTF	TGTGCCAGCAGTTTACGGCAGGCTTCTGTCTATGGCTACACCTTC
.	TRBJ1-2	.	15	TRBV7-2	CASSLEAGEIHGYTF	TGTGCCAGCAGCTTAGAGGCAGGGGAAATCCATGGCTACACCTTC
.	TRBJ2-1	.	12	TRBV27	CASRDSINEQFF	TGTGCCAGCAGGGACAGTATCAATGAGCAGTTCTTC
once	TRBJ2-4	.	16	TRBV2	CASSRGSLLAKNIQYF	TGTGCCAGCAGTCGGGGGTCGCTACTAGCCAAAAACATTCAGTACTTC
few	TRBJ2-3	.	15	TRBV5-1	CASSTPGLGTDTQYF	TGCGCCAGCAGCACCCCCGGACTGGGCACAGATACGCAGTATTTT
few	TRBJ1-6	.	14	TRBV3-1	CASSPRGRDSPLHF	TGTGCCAGCAGCCCGAGAGGGAGAGATTCACCCCTCCACTTT
.	TRBJ2-7	TRBD1	15	TRBV12-3/TRBV12-4	CASSLDRDGSYEQYF	TGTGCCAGCAGTCTGGACAGGGACGGGTCCTACGAGCAGTACTTC
few	TRBJ2-5	.	12	TRBV29-1	CSVVNGGETQYF	TGCAGCGTTGTGAACGGGGGCGAGACCCAGTACTTC
.	TRBJ1-5	.	15	TRBV12-3/TRBV12-4	CASQGTGGPRQPQHF	TGTGCCAGCCAGGGCACGGGGGGTCCCAGACAGCCCCAGCATTTT
.	TRBJ2-7	TRBD2	15	TRBV20-1	CSAREGGSFSYEQYF	TGCAGTGCTAGAGAGGGGGGGTCTTTCTCCTACGAGCAGTACTTC
.	TRBJ1-5	.	16	TRBV4-1	CASSQGGRAVNQPQHF	TGCGCCAGCAGCCAAGGGGGCAGGGCCGTCAATCAGCCCCAGCATTTT
.	TRBJ2-5	TRBD1	13	TRBV5-1	CASSFETGGERYF	TGCGCCAGCAGCTTCGAGACAGGGGGGGAGAGGTACTTC
.	TRBJ1-6	TRBD1	15	TRBV20-1	CSAREVDRVYSPLHF	TGCAGTGCTAGAGAGGTGGACAGGGTTTATTCACCCCTCCACTTT
few	TRBJ1-5	TRBD1	18	TRBV12-3/TRBV12-4	CASSLAGRGSYSNQPQHF	TGTGCCAGCAGTTTAGCGGGCAGGGGGTCCTATAGCAATCAGCCCCAGCATTTT
.	TRBJ2-7	.	13	TRBV12-3/TRBV12-4	CASSPPRGYEQYF	TGTGCCAGCAGTCCCCCGCGAGGGTACGAGCAGTACTTC
.	TRBJ2-2	.	14	TRBV6-5	CASSSDYPVGELFF	TGTGCCAGCAGTTCCGACTATCCCGTCGGGGAGCTGTTTTTT
.	TRBJ2-7	.	14	TRBV5-1	CASSPGSSDYEQYF	TGCGCCAGCAGCCCCGGGTCTAGCGATTACGAGCAGTACTTC
few	TRBJ2-2	.	14	TRBV3-1	CASSQSGVPGELFF	TGTGCCAGCAGCCAAAGTGGCGTCCCCGGGGAGCTGTTTTTT
.	TRBJ1-1	TRBD1	15	TRBV6-1	CASSPQQGGGTEAFF	TGTGCCAGCAGTCCCCAACAGGGGGGAGGAACTGAAGCTTTCTTT
few	TRBJ1-5	.	14	TRBV20-1	CSASNSESNQPQHF	TGCAGTGCATCGAACAGTGAAAGCAATCAGCCCCAGCATTTT
few	TRBJ2-1	.	18	TRBV11-2	CASSLSSGLQGGYNEQFF	TGTGCCAGCAGTCTTTCCTCGGGACTCCAAGGGGGCTACAATGAGCAGTTCTTC
.	TRBJ2-3	.	17	TRBV3-1	CASSPIGTPGSTDTQYF	TGTGCCAGCAGCCCGATAGGGACCCCAGGGAGCACAGATACGCAGTATTTT